Listed here are 17 T cell receptor beta chains from one sample, sequenced in a study of blood T cell repertoires in COVID-19. Profiling relied on immunoSEQ multiplex PCR, and the TCRdb table lists in-frame clones only, not all of them. Among 60,000 to 75,000 clones, 75% to 85% were seen once, and the ten largest hold roughly 18%. Sequencing was performed on peripheral blood. The source is a human donor in a cohort sampled during active COVID-19.

The chain has TRBV7-2 and TRBJ1-1, with D possibly TRBD1 on 5 matching bases. V shed 2 bases and J shed 9 bases, with 10 bases lying between them. Germline V gives CDR1 SGHTA, CDR2 FQGNSA. The CDR3 spans 12 residues. The CDR3 bases are TGTGCCAGCAGCTTATTCCAGGGCCAAGCTTTCTTT. It yields the protein CASSLFQGQAFF.

The chain joins TRBV5-1 to TRBJ2-2; TRBD1 agrees at 8 bases. Trimming at V came to 3 bases and at J to 4 bases, leaving 14 bases not matched to a gene. CDR1 is SGHRS and CDR2 is YFSETQ in the germline V gene. This CDR3 has 18 residues. CDR3 nucleotide sequence: TGCGCCAGCAGCTCGACCCGGACAGGGAAACCGGTCACCGGGGAGCTGTTTTTT. This codes for CASSSTRTGKPVTGELFF.

The chain combines TRBV7-2 with TRBJ1-1, with D tentatively TRBD1 (6 bases). Trimming shortened V by 1 base and J by 11 bases, and 14 bases separated the two germline ends. CDR1 is SGHTA, CDR2 FQGNSA, per germline. The CDR3 is made up of 13 amino acids. CDR3 residues: CASSLEGVSIAFF. The CDR3 region has the DNA TGTGCCAGCAGCTTAGAGGGGGTCTCGATTGCTTTCTTT.

V is TRBV6-6 and J is TRBJ2-7; D perhaps matches TRBD1 (6 bases). There are 14 residues in the CDR3. Germline-derived CDR1 and CDR2 are MNHNY and SVGAGI (reference sequence). The germline V and J ends were trimmed by 5 bases and 2 bases, with 13 bases remaining between them. The CDR3 region is CASSTNRVTYEQYF. In DNA, the CDR3 is TGTGCCAGCAGTACAAACAGGGTTACCTACGAGCAGTACTTC.

V gene TRBV5-6 combines with J gene TRBJ2-7; no reliable D call. In germline, CDR1 is SGHDT, CDR2 YYEEEE. Deletions cut 3 bases from V and 1 base from J, with 2 bases between. The CDR3 extends over 11 amino acids. CDR3 residues: CASSSSYEQYF. Written as DNA, the CDR3 is TGTGCCAGCAGCTCGTCCTACGAGCAGTACTTC.

This clone was seen only a few times. The chain uses TRBV5-5 and TRBJ1-6; 9 nucleotides match TRBD1. This CDR3 contains 15 residues. Trimming took 0 bases from V and 8 from J; bases not matched to a gene: 3. The germline V gene encodes CDR1 SGHKS and CDR2 YYEKEE (reference sequence). The CDR3, as DNA: TGTGCCAGCAGCTTGGCGGGACAGGGCTATTCACCCCTCCACTTT. The encoded protein is CASSLAGQGYSPLHF. The full variable domain, in which reference TRBV5-5 and TRBJ1-6 provide the parts outside the CDR3, is DAGVTQSPTHLIKTRGQQVTLRCSPISGHKSVSWYQQVLGQGPQFIFQYYEKEERGRGNFPDRFSARQFPNYSSELNVNALLLGDSALYLCASSLAGQGYSPLHFGNGTRLTVT.

The chain has TRBV3-1 (or the pseudogene TRBV3-2) and TRBJ2-7, with 9 bases identical to TRBD2. J was trimmed by 2 bases and V by 4 bases; bases with no gene match: 3. Germline V gives CDR1 LGHDT, CDR2 YNNKEL (reference sequence). The CDR3 sequence is 14 residues long. The CDR3 DNA reads TGTGCCAGCAGCCGCAGCGGGGGGCCCTACGAGCAGTACTTC. Amino acids: CASSRSGGPYEQYF.

V gene TRBV6-5 combines with J gene TRBJ1-2, with D tentatively TRBD1 (5 bases). This CDR3 comprises 12 residues. The V end lost 7 bases, the J end lost 8 bases, and 14 bases lay between the germline ends. The V gene's germline CDR1 is MNHEY and CDR2 SVGAGI. The CDR3 sequence: CASTPGTGGYTF. The DNA of the CDR3 is TGTGCCAGCACCCCCGGGACTGGGGGCTACACCTTC.

In this sample, this clone turned up once. The chain links TRBV30 to TRBJ1-1, with D uncertain. Trimming cost V 2 bases and J 5 bases, with 15 bases left between them. There are 14 residues in the CDR3. Germline V lookup: CDR1 GTSNPN, CDR2 SVGIG (reference sequence). The chain's CDR3 is CAWSTETPPTEAFF. DNA of the CDR3: TGTGCCTGGAGTACCGAGACACCCCCGACTGAAGCTTTCTTT.

The genes are TRBV13 and TRBJ2-3, with TRBD1 identical over 9 bases. This CDR3 is 15 amino acids long. V was clipped by 4 bases and J by 5 bases; unmatched bases: 7. Germline assignment: CDR1 PRHDT and CDR2 FYEKMQ (reference sequence). This CDR3 reads CASSSWTGERDTQYF. In DNA, the CDR3 is TGTGCCAGCAGCTCCTGGACAGGGGAAAGAGATACGCAGTATTTT.

The chain employs TRBV5-1 and TRBJ2-1, with D possibly TRBD2 on 6 matching bases. This CDR3 spans 13 amino acids. Germline V gene lookup returns CDR1 SGHRS and CDR2 YFSETQ. Deletions cut 9 bases from V and 6 bases from J, with 16 bases between. The CDR3 region is CATRGGDLNEQFF. CDR3 DNA sequence: TGCGCCACCAGAGGAGGGGACCTCAATGAGCAGTTCTTC.

The V gene is TRBV10-3, the J gene TRBJ2-5; 11 bases match TRBD1. The length of the CDR3 is 14 residues. J lost 5 bases, V lost 6 bases, and 5 bases had no gene match. Germline V gene lookup returns CDR1 ENHRY and CDR2 SYGVKD. The CDR3 loop is CAIRDRGRGETQYF. CDR3 bases: TGTGCCATCAGGGACAGGGGGCGGGGGGAGACCCAGTACTTC.

This chain uses TRBV5-6 with TRBJ1-2; TRBD1 matches at 7 bases. This CDR3 contains 16 residues. CDR1 is SGHDT and CDR2 is YYEEEE in the germline V gene. V dropped 2 bases and J dropped 1; count of bases not matched to a gene: 8. The CDR3 is CASSFEGQIFNYGYTF. In nucleotides, the CDR3 is TGTGCCAGCAGCTTCGAGGGACAGATTTTTAACTATGGCTACACCTTC.

The chain has TRBV19 and TRBJ2-7, with TRBD1 identical over 9 bases. With 7 bases clipped from V and 4 bases from J, the junction kept 5 bases outside the gene matches. CDR1 LNHDA and CDR2 SQIVND come from the germline V gene (reference sequence). This CDR3 contains 13 residues. This CDR3 reads CASTAGQGYEQYF. CDR3 nucleotide sequence: TGTGCCAGTACCGCGGGACAGGGATACGAGCAGTACTTC.

This clone has more than one count but fewer than ten. The chain joins TRBV7-2 to TRBJ1-6; D gene unclear. Germline V gene sequence: CDR1 SGHTA, CDR2 FQGNSA. The length of the CDR3 is 15 residues. The V and J ends lost 1 base and 4 bases respectively, with 8 bases between them. The CDR3 here is CASSLESWYNSPLHF. In DNA form, the CDR3 reads TGTGCCAGCAGCTTAGAAAGCTGGTATAATTCACCCCTCCACTTT.

The V call is TRBV9, the J call TRBJ2-2; no clear D gene. V dropped 4 bases and J dropped 3 bases, with 13 bases sitting between them. This CDR3 has 15 amino acids. CDR1 is SGDLS and CDR2 is YYNGEE in the germline V gene. Here the CDR3 DNA reads TGTGCCAGCAGCAAGTCCCTGGCCGACACCGGGGAGCTGTTTTTT. Protein: CASSKSLADTGELFF.

This clone has a handful of counts. The V and J genes are TRBV2 and TRBJ1-4, with 8 bases aligning to TRBD1. The CDR3 is 13 amino acids. Germline CDR1 and CDR2: SNHLY and FYNNEI. V was pared by 10 bases and J by 1 base, with 2 bases of the junction left unmatched. CDR3 bases: TGTGCCATCGACAGGGGAACTAATGAAAAACTGTTTTTT. It translates to CAIDRGTNEKLFF.